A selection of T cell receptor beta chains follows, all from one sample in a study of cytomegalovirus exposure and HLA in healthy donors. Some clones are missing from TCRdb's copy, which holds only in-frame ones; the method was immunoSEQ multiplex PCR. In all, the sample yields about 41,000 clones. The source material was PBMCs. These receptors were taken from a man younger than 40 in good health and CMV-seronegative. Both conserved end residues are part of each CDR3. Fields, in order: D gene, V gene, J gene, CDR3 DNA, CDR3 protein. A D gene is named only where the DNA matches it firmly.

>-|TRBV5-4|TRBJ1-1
TGTGCCAGCAGCTTGTTCGGGGGCACTGAAGCTTTCTTT
CASSLFGGTEAFF
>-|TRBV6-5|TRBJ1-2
TGTGCCAGCAGTTATGGTCCAGGCGCGAACTATGGCTACACCTTC
CASSYGPGANYGYTF
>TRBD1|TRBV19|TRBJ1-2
TGTGCCAGTAGTATGGGACAGGGGAACAACTATGGCTACACCTTC
CASSMGQGNNYGYTF
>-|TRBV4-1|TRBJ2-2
TGCGCCACCGGGGTCGAGAGAGGCACCGGGGAGCTGTTTTTT
CATGVERGTGELFF
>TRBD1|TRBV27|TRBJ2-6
TGTGCCAGCAGTTTTAGACAGGGGCTCTCTGGGGCCAACGTCCTGACTTTC
CASSFRQGLSGANVLTF
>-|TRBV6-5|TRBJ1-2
TGTGCCAGCAGATACGACAGAAGCTATGGCTACACCTTC
CASRYDRSYGYTF
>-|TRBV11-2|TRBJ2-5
TGTGCCAGCAGCTTAGTGGGTAGCGGTGAAGAGACCCAGTACTTC
CASSLVGSGEETQYF
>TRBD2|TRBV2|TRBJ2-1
TGTGCCAGCAGTGGACTAGCGGGGGGGTTAGAGGTCTATGAGCAGTTCTTC
CASSGLAGGLEVYEQFF
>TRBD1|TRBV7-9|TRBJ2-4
TGTGCCAGCAGCTTAACAGGGGGACAAAACATTCAGTACTTC
CASSLTGGQNIQYF
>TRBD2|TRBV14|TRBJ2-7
TGTGCCAGCAGCCAGATTCCCTTTAGCGGGAGCGCCTACGAGCAGTACTTC
CASSQIPFSGSAYEQYF